The sequence of this TCR beta chain was determined in a study of regulatory T cells in long-lasting Graves disease. Overall study: The antithyroid drugs taken by newly diagnosed Graves' patients had been used for under 3 months. General observations from the study: Among the persistent patients, 2,500 to 3,000 public clonotypes were shared, more than the roughly 970 shared among new patients.

Construction of the TCR beta libraries employed iRepertoire HTBI primers in conjunction with Arm-PCR of CDR3 regions. TCRdb reanalysed the multiplex PCR reads using MiXCR and keeps one entry per CDR3 protein. Here the sample spans about 610,000 distinct CDR3 sequences, around 16% being singletons. Described time point: newly diagnosed GD, antithyroid drugs for less than 3 months. After RNA was extracted from PBMCs, the TCR library was made from it. Of note for this clonotype: Its specificity is unknown.

The germline gives CDR1 SGHRS, CDR2 YFSETQ. This CDR3 contains 16 residues. J lost 5 bases, V lost 0 bases, and 7 bases had no gene match. The data also belong to a second study, concerning T cells in Graves' hyperthyroidism and ophthalmopathy. That paper adds: The HTBI primer set served for first-round RT-PCR of the TCR CDR3. The model made its ophthalmopathy prediction, and onset followed a median approximately 6 months later.

The chain couples TRBV5-1 to TRBJ2-3, with 9 bases lining up with TRBD2. The sequenced sample was peripheral blood mononuclear cells (PBMCs), obtained at new diagnosis, from a patient treated with antithyroid drugs. This TCR was sampled from a man aged 18 to 30 with Graves disease. CDR3 loop: CASSLEGGTSRDTQYF. The CDR3 DNA sequence: TGCGCCAGCAGCTTGGAGGGTGGGACTAGCCGAGATACGCAGTATTTT.